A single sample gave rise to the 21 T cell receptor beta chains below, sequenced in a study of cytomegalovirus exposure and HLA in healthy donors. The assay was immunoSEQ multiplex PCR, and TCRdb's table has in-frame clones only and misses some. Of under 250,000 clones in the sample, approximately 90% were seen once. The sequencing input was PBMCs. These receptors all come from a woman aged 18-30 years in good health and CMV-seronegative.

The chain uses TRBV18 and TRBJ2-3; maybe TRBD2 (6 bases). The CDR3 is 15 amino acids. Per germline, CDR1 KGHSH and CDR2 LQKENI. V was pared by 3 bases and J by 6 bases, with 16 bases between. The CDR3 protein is CASSPLGLPSDTQYF. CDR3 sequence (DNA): TGTGCCAGCTCACCTCTGGGACTGCCTTCGGATACGCAGTATTTT.

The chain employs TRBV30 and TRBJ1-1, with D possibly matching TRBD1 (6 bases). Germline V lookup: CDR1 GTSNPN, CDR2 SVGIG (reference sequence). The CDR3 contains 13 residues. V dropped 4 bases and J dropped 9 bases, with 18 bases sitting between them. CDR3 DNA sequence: TGTGCCTGGATAGTCGCCGGACAGAATAAAGCTTTCTTT. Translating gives CAWIVAGQNKAFF.

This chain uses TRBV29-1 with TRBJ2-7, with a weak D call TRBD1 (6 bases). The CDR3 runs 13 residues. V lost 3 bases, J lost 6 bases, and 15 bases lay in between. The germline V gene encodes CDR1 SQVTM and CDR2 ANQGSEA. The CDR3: CSVETDLGGEQYF. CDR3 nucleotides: TGCAGCGTTGAGACCGACTTAGGGGGCGAGCAGTACTTC.

CDR3 sequence: CATQWGPGRNQPQHF. The CDR3 coding sequence is TGCGCCACCCAATGGGGGCCAGGGCGTAATCAGCCCCAGCATTTT. This chain uses TRBV4-1 with TRBJ1-5; D is possibly TRBD1 (6 bases). Germline V gene sequence: CDR1 MGHRA, CDR2 YSYEKL. This CDR3 is 15 amino acids long. V lost 10 bases to trimming and J lost 4 bases, with 20 bases between them.

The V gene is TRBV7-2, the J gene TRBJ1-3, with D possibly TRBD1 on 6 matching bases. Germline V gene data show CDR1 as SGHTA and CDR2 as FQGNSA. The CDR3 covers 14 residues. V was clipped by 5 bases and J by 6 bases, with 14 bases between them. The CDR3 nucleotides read TGTGCCAGCAGCCCTGGACAGAGCCTAAACACCATATATTTT. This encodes CASSPGQSLNTIYF. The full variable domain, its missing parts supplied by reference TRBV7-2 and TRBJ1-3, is GAGVSQSPSNKVTEKGKDVELRCDPISGHTALYWYRQSLGQGLEFLIYFQGNSAPDKSGLPSDRFSAERTGGSVSTLTIQRTQQEDSAVYLCASSPGQSLNTIYFGEGSWLTVV.

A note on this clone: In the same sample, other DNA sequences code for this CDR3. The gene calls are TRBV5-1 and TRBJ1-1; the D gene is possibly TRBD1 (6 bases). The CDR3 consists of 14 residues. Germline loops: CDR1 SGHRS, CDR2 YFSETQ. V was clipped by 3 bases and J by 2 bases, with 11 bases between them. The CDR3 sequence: CASSSWTANTEAFF. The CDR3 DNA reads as TGCGCCAGCAGCTCTTGGACAGCTAACACTGAAGCTTTCTTT.

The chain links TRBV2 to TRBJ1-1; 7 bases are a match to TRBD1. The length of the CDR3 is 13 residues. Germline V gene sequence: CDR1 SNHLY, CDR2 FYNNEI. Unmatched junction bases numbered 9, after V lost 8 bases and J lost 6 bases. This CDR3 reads CASGETGLAEAFF. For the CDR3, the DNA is TGTGCCAGCGGGGAGACAGGGCTCGCTGAAGCTTTCTTT.

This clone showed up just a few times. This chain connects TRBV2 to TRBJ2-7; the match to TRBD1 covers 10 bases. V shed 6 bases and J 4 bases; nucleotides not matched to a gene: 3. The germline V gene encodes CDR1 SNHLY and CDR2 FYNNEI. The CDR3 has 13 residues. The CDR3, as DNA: TGTGCCAGCAGGACAGGGGGCCTGTACGAGCAGTACTTC. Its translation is CASRTGGLYEQYF.

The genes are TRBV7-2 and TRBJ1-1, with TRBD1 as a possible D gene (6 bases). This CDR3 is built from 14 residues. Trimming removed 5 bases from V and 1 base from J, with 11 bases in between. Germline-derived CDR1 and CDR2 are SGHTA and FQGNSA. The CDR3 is CASSLTGTNTEAFF. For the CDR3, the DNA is TGTGCCAGCAGCCTAACAGGGACGAACACTGAAGCTTTCTTT. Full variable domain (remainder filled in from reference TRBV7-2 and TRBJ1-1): GAGVSQSPSNKVTEKGKDVELRCDPISGHTALYWYRQSLGQGLEFLIYFQGNSAPDKSGLPSDRFSAERTGGSVSTLTIQRTQQEDSAVYLCASSLTGTNTEAFFGQGTRLTVV.

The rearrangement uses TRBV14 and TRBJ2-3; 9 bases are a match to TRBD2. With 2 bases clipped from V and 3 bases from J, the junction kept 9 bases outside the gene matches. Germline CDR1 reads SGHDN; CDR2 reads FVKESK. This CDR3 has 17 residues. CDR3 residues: CASSQWRLAGLTDTQYF. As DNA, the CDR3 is TGTGCCAGCAGCCAATGGCGCCTAGCGGGATTAACAGATACGCAGTATTTT.

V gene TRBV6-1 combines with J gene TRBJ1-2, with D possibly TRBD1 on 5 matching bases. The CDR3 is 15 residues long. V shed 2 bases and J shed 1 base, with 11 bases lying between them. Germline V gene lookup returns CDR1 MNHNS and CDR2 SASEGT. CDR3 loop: CASSERGSHNYGYTF. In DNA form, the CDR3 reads TGTGCCAGCAGTGAACGGGGGTCCCATAACTATGGCTACACCTTC.

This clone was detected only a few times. This CDR3 is CASSRTGGIPEAFF. The CDR3 DNA reads TGTGCCAGCAGCCGGACAGGGGGGATCCCTGAAGCTTTCTTT. The rearrangement links TRBV5-4 to TRBJ1-1, with 10 bases matching TRBD1. Germline V gives CDR1 SGHNT, CDR2 YYREEE (reference sequence). Trimming at V came to 4 bases and at J to 6 bases, leaving 6 bases not matched to a gene. The CDR3 consists of 14 residues.

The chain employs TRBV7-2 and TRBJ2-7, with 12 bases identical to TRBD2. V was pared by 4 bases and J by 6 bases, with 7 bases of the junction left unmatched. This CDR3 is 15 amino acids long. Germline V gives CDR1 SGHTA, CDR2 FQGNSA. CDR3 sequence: CASSSGLAGNSEQYF. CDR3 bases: TGTGCCAGCAGCTCAGGACTAGCGGGAAATTCCGAGCAGTACTTC.

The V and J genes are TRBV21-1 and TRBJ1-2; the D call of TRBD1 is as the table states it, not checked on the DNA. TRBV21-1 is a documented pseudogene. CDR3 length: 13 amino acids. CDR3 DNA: TGTGCCAGCAACCCCGGACAGGGATCGGGCTACACCTTC. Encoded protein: CASNPGQGSGYTF.

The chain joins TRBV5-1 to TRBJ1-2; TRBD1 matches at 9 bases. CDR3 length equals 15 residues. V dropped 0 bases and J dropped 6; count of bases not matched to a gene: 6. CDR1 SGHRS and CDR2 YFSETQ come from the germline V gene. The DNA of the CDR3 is TGCGCCAGCAGCTTGGGGGACAGGGCTTCAAATGGCTACACCTTC. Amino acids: CASSLGDRASNGYTF.

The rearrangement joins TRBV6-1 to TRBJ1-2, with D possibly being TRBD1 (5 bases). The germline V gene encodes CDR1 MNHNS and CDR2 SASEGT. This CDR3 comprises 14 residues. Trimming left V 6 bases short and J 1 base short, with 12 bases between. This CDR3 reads CASRWGESNYGYTF. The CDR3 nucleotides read TGTGCCAGCAGGTGGGGGGAAAGTAACTATGGCTACACCTTC.

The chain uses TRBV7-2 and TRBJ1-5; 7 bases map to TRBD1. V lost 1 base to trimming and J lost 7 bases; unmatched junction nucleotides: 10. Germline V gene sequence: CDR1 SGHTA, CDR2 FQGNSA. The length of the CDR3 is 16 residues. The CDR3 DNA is TGTGCCAGCAGCTTAGTACCACAGGGGCTATGGCAGCCCCAGCATTTT. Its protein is CASSLVPQGLWQPQHF.

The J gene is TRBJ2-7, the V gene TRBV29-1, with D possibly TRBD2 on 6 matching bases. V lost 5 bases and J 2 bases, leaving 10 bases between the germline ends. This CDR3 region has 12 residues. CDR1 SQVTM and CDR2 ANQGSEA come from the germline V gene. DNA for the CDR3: TGCAGCGTTTCCATAGCGGCCTACGAGCAGTACTTC. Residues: CSVSIAAYEQYF.

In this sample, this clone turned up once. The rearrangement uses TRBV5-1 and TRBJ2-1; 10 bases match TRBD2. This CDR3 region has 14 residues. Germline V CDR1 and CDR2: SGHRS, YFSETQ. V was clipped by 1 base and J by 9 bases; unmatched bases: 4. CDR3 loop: CASSLSLAGSEQFF. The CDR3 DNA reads TGCGCCAGCAGCTTGTCACTAGCGGGAAGTGAGCAGTTCTTC.

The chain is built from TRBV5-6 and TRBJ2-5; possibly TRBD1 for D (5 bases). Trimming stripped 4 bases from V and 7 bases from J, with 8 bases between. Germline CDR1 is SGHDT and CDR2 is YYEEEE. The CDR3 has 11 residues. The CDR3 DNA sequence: TGTGCCAGCAGCCGCACAGGGACCCAGTACTTC. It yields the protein CASSRTGTQYF.

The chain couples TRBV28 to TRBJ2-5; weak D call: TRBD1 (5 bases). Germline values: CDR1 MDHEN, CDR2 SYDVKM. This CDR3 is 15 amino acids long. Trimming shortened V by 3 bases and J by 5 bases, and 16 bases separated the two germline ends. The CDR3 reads CASSFNERGMETQYF. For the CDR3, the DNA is TGTGCCAGCAGTTTTAATGAAAGGGGTATGGAGACCCAGTACTTC. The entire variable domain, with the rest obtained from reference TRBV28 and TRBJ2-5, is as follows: DVKVTQSSRYLVKRTGEKVFLECVQDMDHENMFWYRQDPGLGLRLIYFSYDVKMKEKGDIPEGYSVSREKKERFSLILESASTNQTSMYLCASSFNERGMETQYFGPGTRLLVL.